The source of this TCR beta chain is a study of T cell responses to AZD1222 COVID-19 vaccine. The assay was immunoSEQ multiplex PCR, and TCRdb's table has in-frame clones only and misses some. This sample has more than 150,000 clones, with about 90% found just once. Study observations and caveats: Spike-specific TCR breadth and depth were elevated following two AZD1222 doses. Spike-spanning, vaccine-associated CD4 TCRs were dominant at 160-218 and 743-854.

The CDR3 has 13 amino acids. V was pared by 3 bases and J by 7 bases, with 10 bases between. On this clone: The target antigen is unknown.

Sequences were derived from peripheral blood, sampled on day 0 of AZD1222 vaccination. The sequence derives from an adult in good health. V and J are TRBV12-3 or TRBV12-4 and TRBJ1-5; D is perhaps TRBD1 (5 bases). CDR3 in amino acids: CASSLQGRQPQHF. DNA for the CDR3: TGTGCCAGCAGTTTGCAGGGCCGACAGCCCCAGCATTTT.